This T cell receptor (beta chain) originates from a study of pediatric ulcerative colitis. About the study: Disease was pancolitis in under 10 and left-sided in two, histology-confirmed.

Some clones are missing from TCRdb's copy, which holds only in-frame ones; the method was immunoSEQ multiplex PCR. This sample carries about 34,000 clones, about 81% of them seen once, and the ten largest clones take around 9.2%. The study's findings and limits: Two rectal clonotypes were found only in ulcerative colitis patients, all of them.

This clone came up once. The antigen remains undetermined. V was clipped by 2 bases and J by 5 bases; unmatched bases: 7. CDR3 length: 17 residues. CDR1 is LGHNT, CDR2 FRNRAP, per germline. Rectal tissue came from one to two pinch biopsies taken at colonoscopy. The sequencing input was gut tissue. The V call is TRBV12-5, the J call TRBJ2-1; TRBD1 aligns across 12 bases. The clonotype originates from a boy aged 10-17 years with severe ulcerative colitis. CDR3 DNA: TGTGCTAGTGGTTTGCACATCGGGACAGGGGGCCACAATGAGCAGTTCTTC. The encoded protein is CASGLHIGTGGHNEQFF.